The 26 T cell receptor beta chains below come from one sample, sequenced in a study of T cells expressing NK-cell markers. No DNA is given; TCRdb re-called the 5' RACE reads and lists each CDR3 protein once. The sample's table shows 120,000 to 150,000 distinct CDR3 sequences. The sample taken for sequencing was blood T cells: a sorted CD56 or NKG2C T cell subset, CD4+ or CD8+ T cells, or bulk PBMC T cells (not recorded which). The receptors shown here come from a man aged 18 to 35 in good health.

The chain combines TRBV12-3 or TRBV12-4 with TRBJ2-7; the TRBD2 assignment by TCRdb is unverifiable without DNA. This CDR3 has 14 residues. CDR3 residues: CASSQGLGPLEQYF.

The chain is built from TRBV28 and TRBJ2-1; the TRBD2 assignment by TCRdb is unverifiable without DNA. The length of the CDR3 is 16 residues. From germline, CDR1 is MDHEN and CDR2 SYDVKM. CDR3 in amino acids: CASSSPHTSGYNEQFF. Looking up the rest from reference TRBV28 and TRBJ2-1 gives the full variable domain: DVKVTQSSRYLVKRTGEKVFLECVQDMDHENMFWYRQDPGLGLRLIYFSYDVKMKEKGDIPEGYSVSREKKERFSLILESASTNQTSMYLCASSSPHTSGYNEQFFGPGTRLTVL.

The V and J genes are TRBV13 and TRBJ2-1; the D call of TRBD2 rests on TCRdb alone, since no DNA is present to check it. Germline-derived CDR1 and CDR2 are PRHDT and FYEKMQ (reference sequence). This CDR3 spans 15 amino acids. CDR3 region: CASSLALDYPHEQFF.

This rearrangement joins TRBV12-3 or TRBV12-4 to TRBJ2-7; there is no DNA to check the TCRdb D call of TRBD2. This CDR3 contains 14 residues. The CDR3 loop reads CASSFIGREDEQYF.

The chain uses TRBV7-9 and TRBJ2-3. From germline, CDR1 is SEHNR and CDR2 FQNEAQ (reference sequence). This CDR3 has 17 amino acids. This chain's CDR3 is CASSSFPLRGSTDTQYF. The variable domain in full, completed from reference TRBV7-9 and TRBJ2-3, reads DTGVSQNPRHKITKRGQNVTFRCDPISEHNRLYWYRQTLGQGPEFLTYFQNEAQLEKSRLLSDRFSAERPKGSFSTLEIQRTEQGDSAMYLCASSSFPLRGSTDTQYFGPGTRLTVL.

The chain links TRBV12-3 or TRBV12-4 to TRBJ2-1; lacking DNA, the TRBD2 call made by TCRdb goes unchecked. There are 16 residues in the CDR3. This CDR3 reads CASRGTSGPAYNEQFF.

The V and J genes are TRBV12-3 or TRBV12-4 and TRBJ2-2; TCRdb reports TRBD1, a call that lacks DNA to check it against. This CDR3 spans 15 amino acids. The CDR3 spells CASRTTGLRTGELFF.

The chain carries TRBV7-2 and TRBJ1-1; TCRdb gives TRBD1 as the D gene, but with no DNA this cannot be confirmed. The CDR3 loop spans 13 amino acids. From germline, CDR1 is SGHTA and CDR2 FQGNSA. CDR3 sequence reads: CASSFGGGTEAFF.

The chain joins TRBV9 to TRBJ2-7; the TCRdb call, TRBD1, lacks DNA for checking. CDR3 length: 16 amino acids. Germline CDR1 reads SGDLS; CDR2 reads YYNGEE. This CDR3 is CASSGGPDQLSYEQYF.

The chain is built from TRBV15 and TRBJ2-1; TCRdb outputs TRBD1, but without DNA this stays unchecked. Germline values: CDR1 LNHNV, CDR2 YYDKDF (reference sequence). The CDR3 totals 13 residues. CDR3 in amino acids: CATSSESGEVLFF.

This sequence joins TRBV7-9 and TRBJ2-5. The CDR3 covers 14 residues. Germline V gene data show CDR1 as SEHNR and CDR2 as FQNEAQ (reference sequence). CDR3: CASSYSGMEETQYF.

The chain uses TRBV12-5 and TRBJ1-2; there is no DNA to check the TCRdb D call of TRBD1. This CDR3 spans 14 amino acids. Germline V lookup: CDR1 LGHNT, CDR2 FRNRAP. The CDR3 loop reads CASGTDIDGGGYTF. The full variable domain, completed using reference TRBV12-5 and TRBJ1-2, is DARVTQTPRHKVTEMGQEVTMRCQPILGHNTVFWYRQTMMQGLELLAYFRNRAPLDDSGMPKDRFSAEMPDATLATLKIQPSEPRDSAVYFCASGTDIDGGGYTFGSGTRLTVV.

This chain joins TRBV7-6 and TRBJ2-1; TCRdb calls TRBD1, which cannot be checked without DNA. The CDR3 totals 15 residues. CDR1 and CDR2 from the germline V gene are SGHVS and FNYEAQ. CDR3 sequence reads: CASSPKSGFYNEQFF.

The CDR3 region is CASSHPTGGEETQYF. V is TRBV16 and J is TRBJ2-5; the TCRdb D gene call, TRBD1, has no DNA to confirm it. The CDR3 runs to 15 residues. Per the germline V gene, CDR1 is KGHSY and CDR2 is FQNENV.

This CDR3 reads CASSLIGGQDTIYF. The chain links TRBV27 to TRBJ1-3; TCRdb's D gene call, TRBD1, goes unchecked for lack of DNA. Germline CDR1 reads MNHEY; CDR2 reads SMNVEV (reference sequence). The length of the CDR3 is 14 residues.

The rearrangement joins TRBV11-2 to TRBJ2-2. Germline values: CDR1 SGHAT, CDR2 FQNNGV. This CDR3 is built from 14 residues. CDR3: CASSSARDTGELFF.

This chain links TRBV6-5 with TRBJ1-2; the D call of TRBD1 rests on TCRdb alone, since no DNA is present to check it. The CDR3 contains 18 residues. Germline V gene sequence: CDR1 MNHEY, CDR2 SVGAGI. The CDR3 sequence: CASSYGTGGAMAGYGYTF.

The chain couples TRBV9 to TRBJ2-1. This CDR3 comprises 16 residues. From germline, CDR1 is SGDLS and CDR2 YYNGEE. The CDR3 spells CASSVVPSRPYNEQFF.

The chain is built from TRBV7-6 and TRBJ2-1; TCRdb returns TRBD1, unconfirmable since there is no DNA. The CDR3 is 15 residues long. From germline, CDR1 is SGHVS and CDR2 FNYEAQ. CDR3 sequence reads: CASSLPNPQGNEQFF.

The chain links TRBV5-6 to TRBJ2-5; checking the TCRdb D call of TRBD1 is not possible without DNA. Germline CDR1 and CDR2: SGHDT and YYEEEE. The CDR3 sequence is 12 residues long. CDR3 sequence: CATTGVSETQYF.

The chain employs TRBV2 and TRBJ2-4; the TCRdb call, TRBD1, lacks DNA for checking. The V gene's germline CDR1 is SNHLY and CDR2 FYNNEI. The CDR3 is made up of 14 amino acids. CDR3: CASSVRTGENIQYF.

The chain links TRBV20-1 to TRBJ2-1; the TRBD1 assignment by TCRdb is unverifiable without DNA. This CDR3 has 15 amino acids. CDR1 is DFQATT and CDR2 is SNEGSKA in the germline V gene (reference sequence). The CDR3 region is CSASQPRDTYNEQFF.

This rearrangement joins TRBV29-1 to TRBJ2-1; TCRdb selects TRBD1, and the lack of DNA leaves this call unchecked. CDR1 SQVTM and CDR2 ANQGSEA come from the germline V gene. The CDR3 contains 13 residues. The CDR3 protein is CSEQRDWGNEQFF.

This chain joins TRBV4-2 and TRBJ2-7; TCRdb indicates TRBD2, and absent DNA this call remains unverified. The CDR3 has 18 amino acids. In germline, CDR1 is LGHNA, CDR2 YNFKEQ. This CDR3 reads CASSQAELVRESHYEQYF.

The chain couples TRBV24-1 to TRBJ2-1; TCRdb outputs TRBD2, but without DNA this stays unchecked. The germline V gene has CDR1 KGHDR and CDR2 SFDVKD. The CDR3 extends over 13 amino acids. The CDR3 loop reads CATSSGTRNEQFF.

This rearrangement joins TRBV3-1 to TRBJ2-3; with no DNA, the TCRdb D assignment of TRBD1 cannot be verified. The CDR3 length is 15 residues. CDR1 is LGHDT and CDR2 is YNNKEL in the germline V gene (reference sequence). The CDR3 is CASSPLGATADTQYF.